The sequence of this TCR beta chain was determined in a study of blood T cell repertoires in COVID-19. In the original workflow: Reference gene primer amplification gave estimated nucleated cell counts. Produced via immunoSEQ multiplex PCR; TCRdb's table is partial and in-frame only. V and J calls and clone size are as listed in that table; D and trimming were resolved from the DNA. Among 120,000 to 150,000 clones listed, over 70% were seen once. The CDR3 is 15 residues long. Trimming stripped 5 bases from V and 1 base from J, with 13 bases between. The germline V gene has CDR1 MNHNY and CDR2 SVGAGI (reference sequence).

The TCR sequence derives from a man aged 45-65 years with active or convalescent COVID-19. The J gene is TRBJ2-3, the V gene TRBV6-6; perhaps TRBD2 as D (6 bases). Sequenced input: peripheral blood. DNA of the CDR3: TGTGCCAGCAGTAGCCGGGACTCCGGCACAGATACGCAGTATTTT. Its translation: CASSSRDSGTDTQYF.